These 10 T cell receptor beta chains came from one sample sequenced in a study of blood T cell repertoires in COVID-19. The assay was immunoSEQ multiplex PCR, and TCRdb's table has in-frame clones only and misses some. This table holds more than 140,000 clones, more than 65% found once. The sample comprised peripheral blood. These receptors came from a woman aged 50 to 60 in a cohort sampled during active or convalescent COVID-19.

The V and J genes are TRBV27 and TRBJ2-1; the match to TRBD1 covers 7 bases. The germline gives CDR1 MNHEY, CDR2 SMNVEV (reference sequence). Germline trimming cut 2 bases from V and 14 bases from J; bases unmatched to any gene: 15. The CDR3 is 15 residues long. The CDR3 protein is CASSLVLIDREKKFF. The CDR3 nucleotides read TGTGCCAGCAGTTTAGTCCTGATAGACAGGGAAAAGAAGTTCTTC.

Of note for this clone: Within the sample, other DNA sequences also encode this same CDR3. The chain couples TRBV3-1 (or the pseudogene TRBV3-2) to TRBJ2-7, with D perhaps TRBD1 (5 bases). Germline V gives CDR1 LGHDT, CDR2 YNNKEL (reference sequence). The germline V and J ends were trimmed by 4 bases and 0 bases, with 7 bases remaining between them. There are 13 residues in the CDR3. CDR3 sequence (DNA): TGTGCCAGCAGCCCCCAGGGCTCCTACGAGCAGTACTTC. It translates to CASSPQGSYEQYF.

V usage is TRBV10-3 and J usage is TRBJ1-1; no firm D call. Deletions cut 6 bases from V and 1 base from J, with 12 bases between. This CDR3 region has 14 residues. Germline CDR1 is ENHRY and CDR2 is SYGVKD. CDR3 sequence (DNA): TGTGCCATCAGGGCAGGTGGTCCGAACACTGAAGCTTTCTTT. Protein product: CAIRAGGPNTEAFF.

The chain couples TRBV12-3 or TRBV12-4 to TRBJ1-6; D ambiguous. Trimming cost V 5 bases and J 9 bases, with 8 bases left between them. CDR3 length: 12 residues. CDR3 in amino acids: CASSPNGSPLHF. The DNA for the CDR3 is TGTGCCAGCAGTCCCAACGGTTCACCCCTCCACTTT.

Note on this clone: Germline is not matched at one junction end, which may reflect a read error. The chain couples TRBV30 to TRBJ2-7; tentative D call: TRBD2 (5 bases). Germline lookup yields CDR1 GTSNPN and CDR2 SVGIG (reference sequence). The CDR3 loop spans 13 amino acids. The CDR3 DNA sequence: TGTGCCTGGAGTGTAAGTAGCGACTCGAGCATGGGGTTC. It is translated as CAWSVSSDSSMGF.

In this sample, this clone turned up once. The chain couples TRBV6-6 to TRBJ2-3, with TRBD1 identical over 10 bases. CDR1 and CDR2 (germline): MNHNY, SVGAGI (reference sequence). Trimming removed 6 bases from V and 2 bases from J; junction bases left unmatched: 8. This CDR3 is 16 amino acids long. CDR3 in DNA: TGTGCCAGCAGGCGGGACAGGGGCCTTATCACAGATACGCAGTATTTT. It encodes CASRRDRGLITDTQYF.

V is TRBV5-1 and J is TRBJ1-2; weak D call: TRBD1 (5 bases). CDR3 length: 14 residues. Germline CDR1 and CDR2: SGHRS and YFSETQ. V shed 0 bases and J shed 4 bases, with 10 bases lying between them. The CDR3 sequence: CASSLAMQGYGYTF. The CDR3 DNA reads TGCGCCAGCAGCTTGGCCATGCAGGGCTATGGCTACACCTTC.

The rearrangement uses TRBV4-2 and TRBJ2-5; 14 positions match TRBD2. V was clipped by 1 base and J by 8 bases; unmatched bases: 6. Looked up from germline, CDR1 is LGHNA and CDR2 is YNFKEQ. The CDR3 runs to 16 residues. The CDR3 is CASSQGTSGGRFTQYF. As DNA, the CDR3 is TGTGCCAGCAGCCAAGGGACTAGCGGGGGGCGATTTACCCAGTACTTC.

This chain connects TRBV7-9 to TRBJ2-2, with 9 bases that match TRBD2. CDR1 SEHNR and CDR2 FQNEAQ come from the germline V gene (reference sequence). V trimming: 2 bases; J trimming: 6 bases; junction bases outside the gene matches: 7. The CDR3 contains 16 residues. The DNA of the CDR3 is TGTGCCAGCAGCTTAATCCCGCTAGCGGGGTCCGGGGAGCTGTTTTTT. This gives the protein CASSLIPLAGSGELFF.

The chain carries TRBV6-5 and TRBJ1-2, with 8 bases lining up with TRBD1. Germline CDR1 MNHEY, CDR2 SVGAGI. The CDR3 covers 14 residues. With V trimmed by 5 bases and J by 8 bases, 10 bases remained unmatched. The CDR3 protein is CASSKPGQATGYTF. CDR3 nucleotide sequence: TGTGCCAGCAGTAAACCGGGACAGGCTACAGGCTACACCTTC.